These 9 T cell receptor beta chains were sequenced from one sample in a study of T cell repertoires in ileal Crohn's disease. Time point meaning: proximal margin of the surgical specimen (macroscopically non-inflamed). The protocol was immunoSEQ multiplex PCR, while the TCRdb copy is restricted to in-frame clones and leaves out a portion. The table includes just under 7,500 clones, about 78% detected once. The specimen was ileal tissue. All receptors come from an adult with Crohn's disease.

This clone was seen a few times. V and J are TRBV7-3 and TRBJ2-2, with D perhaps matching TRBD1 (5 bases). The CDR3 contains 13 residues. The germline gives CDR1 SGHTA, CDR2 FQGTGA. Deletions cut 8 bases from V and 4 bases from J, with 11 bases between. The CDR3 DNA follows: TGTGCCAGCGAGGATAGGGGCACCGGGGAGCTGTTTTTT. Translating gives CASEDRGTGELFF.

This sequence joins TRBV7-9 and TRBJ2-3; TRBD1 aligns across 8 bases. CDR1 is SEHNR, CDR2 FQNEAQ, per germline (reference sequence). The V gene end was trimmed by 5 bases and the J gene end by 6 bases; junction bases not matched to a gene: 7. CDR3 length: 14 residues. CDR3 in amino acids: CASSISQGADTQYF. CDR3 nucleotides: TGTGCCAGCAGCATTTCCCAGGGGGCGGATACGCAGTATTTT.

The genes are TRBV6-1 and TRBJ1-1; D is unclear. V lost 6 bases to trimming and J lost 1 base, with 9 bases between them. The germline V gene encodes CDR1 MNHNS and CDR2 SASEGT. CDR3 length equals 13 residues. The DNA for the CDR3 is TGTGCCAGCAGGACGACCGGGAACACTGAAGCTTTCTTT. Translation gives CASRTTGNTEAFF.

This clone was counted between two and nine times. The chain joins TRBV6-1 to TRBJ1-1; D perhaps matches TRBD1 (6 bases). V lost 6 bases and J 0 bases, leaving 14 bases between the germline ends. Per the germline V gene, CDR1 is MNHNS and CDR2 is SASEGT. The CDR3 is 15 amino acids. The CDR3 protein is CASSQKQGLNTEAFF. The CDR3 bases are TGTGCCAGCAGCCAAAAACAGGGATTGAACACTGAAGCTTTCTTT.

A note on this clone: A read error may produce the germline difference seen at one junction end. The chain employs TRBV7-2 and TRBJ1-4; D might be TRBD1 (6 bases). CDR1 is SGHTA and CDR2 is FQGNSA in the germline V gene. The length of the CDR3 is 15 residues. The chain's CDR3 is CASSPGGRGGEKQFF. CDR3 in DNA: TGTGCCAGCAGCCCAGGTGGCAGGGGTGGAGAAAAACAGTTTTTT.

The chain employs TRBV5-1 and TRBJ2-1, with 7 positions matching TRBD1. This CDR3 is 14 amino acids long. Germline CDR1 SGHRS, CDR2 YFSETQ. The V segment lost 7 bases and the J segment 3 bases; nucleotides outside the gene matches: 7. CDR3 region: CASGPGQYYNEQFF. The CDR3 DNA is TGCGCCAGCGGACCGGGACAGTACTACAATGAGCAGTTCTTC.

This chain uses TRBV5-1 with TRBJ1-2; D gene uncertain. The V gene's germline CDR1 is SGHRS and CDR2 YFSETQ. CDR3 length equals 14 residues. Trimming took off 4 bases at V and 0 bases at J, with 10 bases between the two ends. The CDR3 region has the DNA TGCGCCAGCAGCCCCCAAATCGCTAACTATGGCTACACCTTC. As protein: CASSPQIANYGYTF.

A few counts support this clone. This chain links TRBV27 with TRBJ2-7, with D possibly matching TRBD2 (5 bases). Germline loops: CDR1 MNHEY, CDR2 SMNVEV (reference sequence). This CDR3 contains 14 residues. Trimming pared 6 bases from V and 0 bases from J, leaving 12 bases between. This chain's CDR3 is CASRDRRDSYEQYF. In nucleotides, the CDR3 is TGTGCCAGCAGAGACCGACGGGACTCCTACGAGCAGTACTTC.

In nucleotides, the CDR3 is TGTGCCAGCAGCGTAGCGGCAGGGGGGCCCCTGGGGTACGAGCAGTACTTC. Protein sequence: CASSVAAGGPLGYEQYF. The rearrangement links TRBV9 to TRBJ2-7, with D possibly matching TRBD1 (7 bases). The V gene's germline CDR1 is SGDLS and CDR2 YYNGEE. Trimming pared 0 bases from V and 4 bases from J, leaving 20 bases between. CDR3 length equals 17 residues.